The 15 T cell receptor beta chains below come from one sample, sequenced in a study of human T cells and chemical hapten exposure. TCRdb re-called the RACE reads through MiXCR, storing one row per CDR3 protein. The data hold around 56,000 distinct CDR3 sequences, with over 9% observed a single time. Time point noted: pre-sensitization, week 0. The sample's treatment: therapeutic diphenylcyclopropenone sensitization with weekly scalp DPC. The input for sequencing was whole blood, taken in connection with sensitization to the hapten diphenylcyclopropenone (DPC). These receptors came from a man between 40 and 49 years old with alopecia areata. Some clones in this sample may be carry-over from other donors' samples.

This clonotype was seen repeatedly, ten times or more. CDR3 sequence (DNA): TGTGCCGTGAAAAACCTCCATTACGAGCAGTACTTC. Translating it yields CAVKNLHYEQYF. The V call is TRBV7-9, the J call TRBJ2-7, with D unclear. The germline gives CDR1 SEHNR, CDR2 FQNEAQ (reference sequence). V was pared by 11 bases and J by 4 bases, with 15 bases between. The CDR3 is 12 residues long.

There are many counts of this clonotype. The chain combines TRBV5-5 with TRBJ2-7; 9 bases are a match to TRBD1. The CDR3 has 16 amino acids. The V and J ends lost 4 bases and 0 bases, in that order; junction bases with no gene match: 8. In germline, CDR1 is SGHKS, CDR2 YYEKEE (reference sequence). The CDR3 is CASSGGQGRNSYEQYF. CDR3 sequence (DNA): TGTGCCAGCAGCGGAGGACAGGGGCGCAACTCCTACGAGCAGTACTTC.

On this clonotype itself: The germline gene is not matched at one end of the junction; a read error may be the cause. The chain is built from TRBV19 and TRBJ1-1; D perhaps matches TRBD1 (5 bases). Germline CDR1 reads LNHDA; CDR2 reads SQIVND (reference sequence). The CDR3 contains 15 residues. The DNA of the CDR3 is TGTGCCAGTAGTATAGTCCGGACAAGGAACATTGAAGCTTTCTTT. Translating it yields CASSIVRTRNIEAFF.

This clonotype was counted at least ten times. This chain joins TRBV5-4 and TRBJ2-2, with TRBD1 matching 8 bases. CDR1 is SGHNT and CDR2 is YYREEE in the germline V gene (reference sequence). The CDR3 extends over 16 amino acids. Trimming removed 4 bases from V and 6 bases from J; junction bases left unmatched: 11. This CDR3 reads CASSAPGTGFSGELFF. CDR3 sequence (DNA): TGTGCCAGCAGCGCTCCCGGGACAGGATTTTCCGGGGAGCTGTTTTTT.

V usage is TRBV28 and J usage is TRBJ1-1; TRBD1 is a possible D gene (6 bases). Trimming stripped 2 bases from V and 9 bases from J, with 10 bases between. The CDR3 has 12 residues. From germline, CDR1 is MDHEN and CDR2 SYDVKM. The CDR3 region has the DNA TGTGCCAGCAGTTTAGAGGACAGTAAAGCTTTCTTT. Translated: CASSLEDSKAFF.

The V gene is TRBV7-2, the J gene TRBJ1-1, with D uncertain. Germline V gives CDR1 SGHTA, CDR2 FQGNSA. Trimming cost V 1 base and J 0 bases, with 21 bases left between them. This CDR3 is built from 19 residues. This CDR3 is CASSLVRGRLQALNTEAFF. The DNA of the CDR3 is TGTGCCAGCAGCTTAGTACGTGGCAGACTTCAGGCGCTGAACACTGAAGCTTTCTTT.

This clonotype was detected ten times or more. The rearrangement uses TRBV11-2 and TRBJ2-7, with unresolved D. CDR3 size: 13 residues. Trimming shortened V by 1 base and J by 2 bases, and 6 bases separated the two germline ends. Germline assignment: CDR1 SGHAT and CDR2 FQNNGV. In nucleotides, the CDR3 is TGTGCCAGCAGCTTAGGCAGCACCTACGAGCAGTACTTC. Translation gives CASSLGSTYEQYF.

This clonotype was seen at least ten times. The DNA of the CDR3 is TGTGCCACCCCGGGGGTGGGTATAGCCAAAAACATTCAGTACTTC. This codes for CATPGVGIAKNIQYF. The V gene is TRBV6-5, the J gene TRBJ2-4; D possibly corresponds to TRBD2 (6 bases). The CDR3 loop spans 15 amino acids. CDR1 and CDR2 from the germline V gene are MNHEY and SVGAGI. Trimming took 10 bases from V and 0 from J, leaving 16 bases between them.

The chain has TRBV28 and TRBJ2-7; a weak D match, TRBD1 (6 bases). The germline gives CDR1 MDHEN, CDR2 SYDVKM. Trimming took 5 bases from V and 3 from J, leaving 11 bases between them. This CDR3 comprises 13 residues. CDR3 protein: CASSGGRNYEQYF. The CDR3 DNA follows: TGTGCCAGCAGTGGGGGCAGAAACTACGAGCAGTACTTC.

This chain joins TRBV20-1 and TRBJ2-3, with 8 bases fitting TRBD2. Germline trimming cut 6 bases from V and 2 bases from J; bases unmatched to any gene: 16. Germline V CDR1 and CDR2: DFQATT, SNEGSKA (reference sequence). The length of the CDR3 is 17 residues. The CDR3 coding sequence is TGCAGTGCGTTCGCGTACGGGAGGGCCCTCGACACAGATACGCAGTATTTT. Protein sequence: CSAFAYGRALDTDTQYF.

The gene calls are TRBV4-2 and TRBJ2-1; the match to TRBD2 covers 8 bases. The CDR3 has 16 residues. The germline V gene encodes CDR1 LGHNA and CDR2 YNFKEQ. The V gene end was trimmed by 0 bases and the J gene end by 9 bases; junction bases not matched to a gene: 10. CDR3 residues: CASSQDLSGSGGEQFF. The CDR3 region has the DNA TGTGCCAGCAGCCAAGATCTCAGCGGGAGCGGCGGTGAGCAGTTCTTC.

This chain connects TRBV10-3 to TRBJ1-2; maybe TRBD1 (5 bases). Looked up from germline, CDR1 is ENHRY and CDR2 is SYGVKD. This CDR3 is 15 amino acids long. Trimming took 4 bases from V and 1 from J, leaving 13 bases between them. The DNA for the CDR3 is TGTGCCATCAGTGCCGGGGGATGGAGTAACTATGGCTACACCTTC. This translates into CAISAGGWSNYGYTF.

This clonotype was seen at least ten times. This chain uses TRBV19 with TRBJ2-1, with unresolved D. Trimming left V 5 bases short and J 0 bases short, with 11 bases between. The CDR3 runs to 15 residues. Germline loops: CDR1 LNHDA, CDR2 SQIVND (reference sequence). The CDR3 loop is CASSPDQVSYNEQFF. The CDR3, as DNA: TGTGCCAGTAGTCCGGACCAGGTCTCCTACAATGAGCAGTTCTTC.

This clonotype turned up a few times. The chain employs TRBV7-9 and TRBJ2-3, with D tentatively TRBD1 (6 bases). The V and J ends lost 4 bases and 2 bases respectively, with 25 bases between them. This CDR3 comprises 19 residues. Looked up from germline, CDR1 is SEHNR and CDR2 is FQNEAQ (reference sequence). DNA for the CDR3: TGTGCCAGCAGCTCCATAGCCCCGGACAGCCAGTACTACACAGATACGCAGTATTTT. It is translated as CASSSIAPDSQYYTDTQYF. Supplemented by reference TRBV7-9 and TRBJ2-3, the full variable domain reads DTGVSQNPRHKITKRGQNVTFRCDPISEHNRLYWYRQTLGQGPEFLTYFQNEAQLEKSRLLSDRFSAERPKGSFSTLEIQRTEQGDSAMYLCASSSIAPDSQYYTDTQYFGPGTRLTVL.

This clonotype was seen only a few times. The V call is TRBV10-3, the J call TRBJ2-1; D may be TRBD1 (7 bases). V lost 10 bases to trimming and J lost 3 bases, with 10 bases between them. CDR3 length equals 12 residues. Germline V gene lookup returns CDR1 ENHRY and CDR2 SYGVKD. CDR3 residues: CATRGDYNEQFF. The CDR3 coding sequence is TGTGCCACCAGGGGGGACTACAATGAGCAGTTCTTC.